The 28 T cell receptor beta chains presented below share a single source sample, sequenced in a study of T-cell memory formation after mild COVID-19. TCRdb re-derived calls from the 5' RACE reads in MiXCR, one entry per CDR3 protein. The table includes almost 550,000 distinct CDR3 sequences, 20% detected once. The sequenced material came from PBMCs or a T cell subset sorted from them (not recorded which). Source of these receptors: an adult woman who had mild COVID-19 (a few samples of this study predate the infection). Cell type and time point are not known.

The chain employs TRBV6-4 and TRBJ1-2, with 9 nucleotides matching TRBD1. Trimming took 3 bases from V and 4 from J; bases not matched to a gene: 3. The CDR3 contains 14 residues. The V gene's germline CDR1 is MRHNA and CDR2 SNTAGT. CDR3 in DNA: TGTGCCAGCAGTGATACGACAGGGGGCTATGGCTACACCTTC. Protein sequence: CASSDTTGGYGYTF.

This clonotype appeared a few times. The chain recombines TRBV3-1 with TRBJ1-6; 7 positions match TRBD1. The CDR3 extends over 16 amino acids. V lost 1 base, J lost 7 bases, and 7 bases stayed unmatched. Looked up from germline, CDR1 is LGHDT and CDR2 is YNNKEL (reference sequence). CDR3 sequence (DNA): TGTGCCAGCAGCCAAGCGACAGGGATTCGGAATTCACCCCTCCACTTT. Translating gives CASSQATGIRNSPLHF. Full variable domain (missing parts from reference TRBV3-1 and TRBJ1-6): DTAVSQTPKYLVTQMGNDKSIKCEQNLGHDTMYWYKQDSKKFLKIMFSYNNKELIINETVPNRFSPKSPDKAHLNLHINSLELGDSAVYFCASSQATGIRNSPLHFGNGTRLTVT.

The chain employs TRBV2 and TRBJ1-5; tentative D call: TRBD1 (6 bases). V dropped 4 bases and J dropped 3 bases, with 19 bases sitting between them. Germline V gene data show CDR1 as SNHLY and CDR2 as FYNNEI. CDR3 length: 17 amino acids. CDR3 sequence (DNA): TGTGCCAGCAGTGGGGTGGCAGGGGACATTACCAATCAGCCCCAGCATTTT. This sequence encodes CASSGVAGDITNQPQHF.

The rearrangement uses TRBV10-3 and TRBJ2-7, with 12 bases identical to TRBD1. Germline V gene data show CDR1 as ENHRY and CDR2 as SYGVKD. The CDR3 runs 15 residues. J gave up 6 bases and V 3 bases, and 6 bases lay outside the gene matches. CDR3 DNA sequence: TGTGCCATCAGTGACCCGGGGACAGGGGGCGCCGAGCAGTACTTC. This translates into CAISDPGTGGAEQYF.

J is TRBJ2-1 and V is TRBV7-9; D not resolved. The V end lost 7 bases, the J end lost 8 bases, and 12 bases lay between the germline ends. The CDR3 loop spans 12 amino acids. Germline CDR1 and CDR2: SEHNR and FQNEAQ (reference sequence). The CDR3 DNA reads TGTGCCAGCACCGGGCCCGGAGATGAGCAGTTCTTC. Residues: CASTGPGDEQFF.

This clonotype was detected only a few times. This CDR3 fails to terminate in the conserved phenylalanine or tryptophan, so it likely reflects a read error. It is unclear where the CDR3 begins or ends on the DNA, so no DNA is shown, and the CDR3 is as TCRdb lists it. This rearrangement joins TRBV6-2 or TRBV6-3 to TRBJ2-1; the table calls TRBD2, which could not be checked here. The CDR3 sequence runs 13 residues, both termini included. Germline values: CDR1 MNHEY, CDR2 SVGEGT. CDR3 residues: CASSSSGGAGGPL.

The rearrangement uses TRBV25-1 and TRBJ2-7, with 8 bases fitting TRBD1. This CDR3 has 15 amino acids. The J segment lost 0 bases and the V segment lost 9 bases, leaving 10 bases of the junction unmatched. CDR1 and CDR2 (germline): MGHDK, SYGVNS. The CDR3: CASSPRTGPSYEQYF. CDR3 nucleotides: TGTGCCAGTTCCCCCCGGACAGGGCCCTCCTACGAGCAGTACTTC.

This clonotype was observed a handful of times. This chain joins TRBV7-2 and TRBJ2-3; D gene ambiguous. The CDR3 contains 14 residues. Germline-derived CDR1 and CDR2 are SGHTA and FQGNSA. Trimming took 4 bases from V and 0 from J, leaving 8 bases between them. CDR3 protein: CASSSWTSTDTQYF. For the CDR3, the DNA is TGTGCCAGCAGCTCCTGGACGAGCACAGATACGCAGTATTTT.

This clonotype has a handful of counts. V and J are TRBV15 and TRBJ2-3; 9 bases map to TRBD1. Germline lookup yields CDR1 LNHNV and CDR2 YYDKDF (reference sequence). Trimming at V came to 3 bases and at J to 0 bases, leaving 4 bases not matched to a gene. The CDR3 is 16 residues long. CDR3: CATSRGQGSSTDTQYF. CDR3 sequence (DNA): TGTGCCACCAGCAGGGGACAGGGATCTAGCACAGATACGCAGTATTTT.

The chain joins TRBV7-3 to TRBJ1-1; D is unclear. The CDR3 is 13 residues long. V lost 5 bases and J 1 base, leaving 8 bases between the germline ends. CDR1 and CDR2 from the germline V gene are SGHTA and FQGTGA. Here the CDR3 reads CASSPNTNTEAFF. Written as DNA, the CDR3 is TGTGCCAGCAGCCCCAACACGAACACTGAAGCTTTCTTT. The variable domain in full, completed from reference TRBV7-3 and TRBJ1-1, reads GAGVSQTPSNKVTEKGKYVELRCDPISGHTALYWYRQSLGQGPEFLIYFQGTGAADDSGLPNDRFFAVRPEGSVSTLKIQRTERGDSAVYLCASSPNTNTEAFFGQGTRLTVV.

In nucleotides, the CDR3 is TGCAGTGCTAGAGATGTCACCTTAGCCAAAAACATTCAGTACTTC. Translated: CSARDVTLAKNIQYF. The chain couples TRBV20-1 to TRBJ2-4, with D hard to call. Germline lookup yields CDR1 DFQATT and CDR2 SNEGSKA (reference sequence). The CDR3 contains 15 residues. V was cut by 0 bases and J by 0 bases, with 9 bases left in between.

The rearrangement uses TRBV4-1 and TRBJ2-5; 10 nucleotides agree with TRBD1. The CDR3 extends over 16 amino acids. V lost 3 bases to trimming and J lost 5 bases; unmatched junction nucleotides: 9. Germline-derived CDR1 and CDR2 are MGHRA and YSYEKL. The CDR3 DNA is TGCGCCAGCAGCCAGGACGGGACAGGGGTCGGGGAGACCCAGTACTTC. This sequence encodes CASSQDGTGVGETQYF.

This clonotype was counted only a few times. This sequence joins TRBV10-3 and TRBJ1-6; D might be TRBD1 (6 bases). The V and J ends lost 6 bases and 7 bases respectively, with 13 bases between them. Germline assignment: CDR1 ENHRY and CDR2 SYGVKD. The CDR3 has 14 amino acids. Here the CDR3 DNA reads TGTGCCATCAGAAACAGGGAAGGGAATTCACCCCTCCACTTT. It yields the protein CAIRNREGNSPLHF.

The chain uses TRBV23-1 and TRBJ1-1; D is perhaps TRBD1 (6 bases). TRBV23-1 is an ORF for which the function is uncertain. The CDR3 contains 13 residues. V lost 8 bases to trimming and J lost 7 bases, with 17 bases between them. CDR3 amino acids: CASGQVDSYEAFF. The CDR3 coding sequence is TGCGCCAGCGGGCAGGTGGACAGTTATGAAGCTTTCTTT.

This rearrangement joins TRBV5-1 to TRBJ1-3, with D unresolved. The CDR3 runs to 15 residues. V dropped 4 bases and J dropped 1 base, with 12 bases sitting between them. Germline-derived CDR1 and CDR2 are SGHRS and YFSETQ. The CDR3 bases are TGCGCCAGCAGCGCCGGACGGAGTTCTGGAAACACCATATATTTT. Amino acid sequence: CASSAGRSSGNTIYF. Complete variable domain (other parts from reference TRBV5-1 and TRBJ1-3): KAGVTQTPRYLIKTRGQQVTLSCSPISGHRSVSWYQQTPGQGLQFLFEYFSETQRNKGNFPGRFSGRQFSNSRSEMNVSTLELGDSALYLCASSAGRSSGNTIYFGEGSWLTVV.

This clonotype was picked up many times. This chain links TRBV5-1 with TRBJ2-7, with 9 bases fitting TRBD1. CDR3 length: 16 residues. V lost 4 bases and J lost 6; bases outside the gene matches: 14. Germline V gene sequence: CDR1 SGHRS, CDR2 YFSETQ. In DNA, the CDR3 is TGCGCCAGCAGCCTACAGCCCGGGACAGGGAGCGGCGAGCAGTACTTC. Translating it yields CASSLQPGTGSGEQYF.

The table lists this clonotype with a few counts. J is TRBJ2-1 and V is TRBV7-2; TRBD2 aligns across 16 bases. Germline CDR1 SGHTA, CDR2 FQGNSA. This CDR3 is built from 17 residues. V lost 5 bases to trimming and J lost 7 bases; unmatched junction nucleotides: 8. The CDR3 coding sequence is TGTGCCAGCAGCCCTCCGGGACTAGCGGGAGGGCCGAATGAGCAGTTCTTC. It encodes CASSPPGLAGGPNEQFF.

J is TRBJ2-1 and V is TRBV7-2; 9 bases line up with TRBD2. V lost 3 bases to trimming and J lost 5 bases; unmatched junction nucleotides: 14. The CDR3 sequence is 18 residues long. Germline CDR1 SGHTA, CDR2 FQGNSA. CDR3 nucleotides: TGTGCCAGCAGCTTTTGGGCGCTAGCGGGAAATAACGACAATGAGCAGTTCTTC. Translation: CASSFWALAGNNDNEQFF.

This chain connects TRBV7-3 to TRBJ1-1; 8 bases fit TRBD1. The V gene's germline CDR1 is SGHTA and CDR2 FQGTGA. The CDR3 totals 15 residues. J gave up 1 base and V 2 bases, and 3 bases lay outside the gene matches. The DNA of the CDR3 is TGTGCCAGCAGCTTACAGGGGGCGCGGAACACTGAAGCTTTCTTT. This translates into CASSLQGARNTEAFF.

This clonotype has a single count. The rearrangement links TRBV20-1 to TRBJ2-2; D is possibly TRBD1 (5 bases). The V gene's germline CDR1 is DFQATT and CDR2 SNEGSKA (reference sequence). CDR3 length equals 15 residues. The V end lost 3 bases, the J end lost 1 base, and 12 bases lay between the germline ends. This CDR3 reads CSASPRVWNTGELFF. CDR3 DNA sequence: TGCAGTGCTAGCCCCAGGGTTTGGAACACCGGGGAGCTGTTTTTT.

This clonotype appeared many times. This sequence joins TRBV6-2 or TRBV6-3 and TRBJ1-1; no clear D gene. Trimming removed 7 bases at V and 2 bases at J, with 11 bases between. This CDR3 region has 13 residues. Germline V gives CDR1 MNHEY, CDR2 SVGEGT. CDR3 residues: CASNTGINTEAFF. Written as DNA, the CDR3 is TGTGCCAGCAATACCGGGATTAACACTGAAGCTTTCTTT.

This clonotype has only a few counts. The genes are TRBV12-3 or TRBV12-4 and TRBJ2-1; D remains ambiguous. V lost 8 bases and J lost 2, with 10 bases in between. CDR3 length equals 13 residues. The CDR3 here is CASRQTPYNEQFF. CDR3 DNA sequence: TGTGCCAGCCGTCAAACACCCTACAATGAGCAGTTCTTC.

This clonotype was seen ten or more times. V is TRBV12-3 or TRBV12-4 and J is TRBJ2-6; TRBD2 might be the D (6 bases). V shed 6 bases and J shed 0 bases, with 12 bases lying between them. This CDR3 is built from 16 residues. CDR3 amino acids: CASSPRGSSGANVLTF. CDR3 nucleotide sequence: TGTGCCAGCAGCCCCCGGGGGTCCTCTGGGGCCAACGTCCTGACTTTC.

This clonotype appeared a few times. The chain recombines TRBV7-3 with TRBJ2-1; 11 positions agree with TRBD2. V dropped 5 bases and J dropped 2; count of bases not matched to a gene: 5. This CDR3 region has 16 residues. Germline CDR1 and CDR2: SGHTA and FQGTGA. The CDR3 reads CASSPLAGAAYNEQFF. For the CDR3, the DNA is TGTGCCAGCAGCCCACTAGCGGGAGCTGCCTACAATGAGCAGTTCTTC. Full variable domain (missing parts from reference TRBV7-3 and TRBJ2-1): GAGVSQTPSNKVTEKGKYVELRCDPISGHTALYWYRQSLGQGPEFLIYFQGTGAADDSGLPNDRFFAVRPEGSVSTLKIQRTERGDSAVYLCASSPLAGAAYNEQFFGPGTRLTVL.

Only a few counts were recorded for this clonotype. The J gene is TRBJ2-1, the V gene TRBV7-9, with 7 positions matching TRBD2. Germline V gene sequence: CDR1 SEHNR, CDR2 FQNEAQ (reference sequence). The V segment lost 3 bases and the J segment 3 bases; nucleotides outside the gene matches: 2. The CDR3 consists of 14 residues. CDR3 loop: CASSLGTIYNEQFF. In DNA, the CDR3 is TGTGCCAGCAGCTTGGGGACTATCTACAATGAGCAGTTCTTC. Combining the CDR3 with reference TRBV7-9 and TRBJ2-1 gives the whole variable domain DTGVSQNPRHKITKRGQNVTFRCDPISEHNRLYWYRQTLGQGPEFLTYFQNEAQLEKSRLLSDRFSAERPKGSFSTLEIQRTEQGDSAMYLCASSLGTIYNEQFFGPGTRLTVL.

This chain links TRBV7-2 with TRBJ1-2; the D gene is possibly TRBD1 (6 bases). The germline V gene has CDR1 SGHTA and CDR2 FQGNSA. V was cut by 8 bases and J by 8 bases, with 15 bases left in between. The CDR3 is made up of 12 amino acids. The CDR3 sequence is CASGPWTVGYTF. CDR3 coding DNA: TGTGCCAGCGGACCTTGGACAGTGGGCTACACCTTC. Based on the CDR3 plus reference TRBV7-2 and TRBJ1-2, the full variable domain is GAGVSQSPSNKVTEKGKDVELRCDPISGHTALYWYRQSLGQGLEFLIYFQGNSAPDKSGLPSDRFSAERTGGSVSTLTIQRTQQEDSAVYLCASGPWTVGYTFGSGTRLTVV.

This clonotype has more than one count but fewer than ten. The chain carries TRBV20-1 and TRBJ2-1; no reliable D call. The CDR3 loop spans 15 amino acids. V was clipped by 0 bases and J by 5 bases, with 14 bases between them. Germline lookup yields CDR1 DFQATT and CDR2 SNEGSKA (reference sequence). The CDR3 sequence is CSARDLWRSHNEQFF. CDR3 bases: TGCAGTGCTAGAGATTTATGGCGGTCCCACAATGAGCAGTTCTTC.

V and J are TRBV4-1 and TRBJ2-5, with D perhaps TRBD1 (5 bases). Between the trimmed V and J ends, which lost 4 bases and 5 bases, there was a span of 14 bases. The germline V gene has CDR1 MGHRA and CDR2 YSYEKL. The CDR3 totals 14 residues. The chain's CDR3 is CASSPQRSGETQYF. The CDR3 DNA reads TGCGCCAGCAGCCCGCAAAGATCAGGGGAGACCCAGTACTTC.